The clone carrying this T cell receptor beta chain appeared once. Authors' processing steps: Reference gene primer amplification gave estimated nucleated cell counts. Method: immunoSEQ multiplex PCR; TCRdb's copy keeps in-frame clones and lacks some. From that table come the V and J calls and clone size; the DNA was used to work out D and trimming. The sample consists of roughly 280,000 clones, roughly 87% of them appearing once. These data are taken from a study of blood T cell repertoires in COVID-19. Looking at the study overall: The samples span acute and convalescent COVID-19 from the United States, Italy and Spain. PBMCs, B-cell-depleted T cells, or T cells provided the cDNA or gDNA that made up the material.

The CDR3 is 15 amino acids. The V gene's germline CDR1 is MNHNY and CDR2 SVGAGI (reference sequence). The V gene lost 6 bases and the J gene lost 3 bases, with 17 bases spanning the gap. The chain joins TRBV6-6 to TRBJ1-2; D may be TRBD1 (6 bases). Sequenced: peripheral blood. This TCR derives from a woman between 50 and 59 years old who had recovered from COVID-19. The CDR3 DNA reads as TGTGCCAGCAGCCAAACAGGGAGGGTGGACTATGGCTACACCTTC. Its protein is CASSQTGRVDYGYTF.